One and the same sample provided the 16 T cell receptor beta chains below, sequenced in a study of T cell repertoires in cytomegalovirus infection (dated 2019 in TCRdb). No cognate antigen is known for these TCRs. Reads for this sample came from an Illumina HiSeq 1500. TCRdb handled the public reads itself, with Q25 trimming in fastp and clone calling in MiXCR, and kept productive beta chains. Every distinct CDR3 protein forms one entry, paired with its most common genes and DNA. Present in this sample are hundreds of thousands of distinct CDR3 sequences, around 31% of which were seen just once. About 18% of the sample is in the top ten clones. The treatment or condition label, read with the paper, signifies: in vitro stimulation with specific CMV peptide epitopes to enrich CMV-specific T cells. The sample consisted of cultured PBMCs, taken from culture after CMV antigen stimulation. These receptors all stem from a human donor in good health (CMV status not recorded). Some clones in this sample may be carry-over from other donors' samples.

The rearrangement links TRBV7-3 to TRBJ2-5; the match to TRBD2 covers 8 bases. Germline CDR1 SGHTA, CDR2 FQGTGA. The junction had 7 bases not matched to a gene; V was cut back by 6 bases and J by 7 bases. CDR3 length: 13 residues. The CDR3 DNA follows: TGTGCCAGCAGTTCGGGGGGGTTCGCGACCCAGTACTTC. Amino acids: CASSSGGFATQYF.

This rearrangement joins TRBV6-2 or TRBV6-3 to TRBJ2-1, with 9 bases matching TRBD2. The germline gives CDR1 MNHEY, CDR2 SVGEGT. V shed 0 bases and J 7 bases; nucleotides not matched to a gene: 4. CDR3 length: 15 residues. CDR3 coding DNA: TGTGCCAGCAGTTACTCTAGCGGGAGTAGGAATGAGCAGTTCTTC. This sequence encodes CASSYSSGSRNEQFF.

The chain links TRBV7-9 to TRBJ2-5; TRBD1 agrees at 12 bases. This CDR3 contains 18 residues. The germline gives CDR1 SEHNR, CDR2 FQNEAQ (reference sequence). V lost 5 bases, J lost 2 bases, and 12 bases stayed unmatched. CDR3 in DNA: TGTGCCAGCAGCCCCCCAGGGGGGACAGGGGGCCGGCAAGAGACCCAGTACTTC. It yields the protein CASSPPGGTGGRQETQYF.

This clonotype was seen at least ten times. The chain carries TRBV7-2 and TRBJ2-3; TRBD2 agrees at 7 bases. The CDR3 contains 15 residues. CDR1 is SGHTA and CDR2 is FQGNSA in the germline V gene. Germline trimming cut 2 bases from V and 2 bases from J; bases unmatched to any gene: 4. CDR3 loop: CASSLPTSLTDTQYF. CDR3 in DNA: TGTGCCAGCAGCTTACCGACTAGCCTCACAGATACGCAGTATTTT.

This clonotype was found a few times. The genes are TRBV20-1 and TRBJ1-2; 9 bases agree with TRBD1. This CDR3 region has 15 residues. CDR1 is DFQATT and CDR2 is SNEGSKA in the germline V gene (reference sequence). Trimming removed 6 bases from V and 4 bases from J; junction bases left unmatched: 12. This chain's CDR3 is CSASGGQGGGYGYTF. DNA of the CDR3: TGCAGTGCCAGCGGGGGACAGGGAGGTGGCTATGGCTACACCTTC.

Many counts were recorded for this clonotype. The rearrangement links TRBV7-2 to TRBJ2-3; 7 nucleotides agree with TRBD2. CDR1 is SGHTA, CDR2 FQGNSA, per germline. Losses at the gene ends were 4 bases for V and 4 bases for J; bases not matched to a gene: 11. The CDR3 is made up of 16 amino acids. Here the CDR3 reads CASSSRPGEGSDTQYF. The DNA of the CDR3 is TGTGCCAGCAGCTCCCGACCTGGGGAGGGGTCAGATACGCAGTATTTT.

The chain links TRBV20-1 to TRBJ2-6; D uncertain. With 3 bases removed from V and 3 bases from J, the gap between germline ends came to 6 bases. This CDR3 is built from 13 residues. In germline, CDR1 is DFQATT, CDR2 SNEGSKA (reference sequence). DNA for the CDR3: TGCAGTGCTAGTTATGGTGGGGCCAACGTCCTGACTTTC. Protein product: CSASYGGANVLTF.

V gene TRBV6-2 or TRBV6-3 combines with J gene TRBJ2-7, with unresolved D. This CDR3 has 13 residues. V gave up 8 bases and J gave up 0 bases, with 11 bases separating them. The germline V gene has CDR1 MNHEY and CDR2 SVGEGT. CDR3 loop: CASQTPVSYEQYF. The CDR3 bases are TGTGCCAGCCAGACCCCTGTCTCCTACGAGCAGTACTTC.

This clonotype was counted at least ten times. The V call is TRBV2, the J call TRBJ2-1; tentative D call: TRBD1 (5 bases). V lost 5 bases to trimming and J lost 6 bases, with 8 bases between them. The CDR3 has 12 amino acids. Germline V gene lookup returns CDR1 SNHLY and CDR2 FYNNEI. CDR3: CASSLTVNEQFF. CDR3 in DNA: TGTGCCAGCAGTTTGACAGTCAATGAGCAGTTCTTC.

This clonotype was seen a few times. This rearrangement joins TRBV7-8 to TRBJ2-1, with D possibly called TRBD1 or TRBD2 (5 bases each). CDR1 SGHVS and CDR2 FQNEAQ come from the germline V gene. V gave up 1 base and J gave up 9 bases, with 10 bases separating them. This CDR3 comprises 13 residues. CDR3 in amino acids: CASSLGGYREQFF. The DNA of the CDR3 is TGTGCCAGCAGCTTAGGGGGGTACCGTGAGCAGTTCTTC.

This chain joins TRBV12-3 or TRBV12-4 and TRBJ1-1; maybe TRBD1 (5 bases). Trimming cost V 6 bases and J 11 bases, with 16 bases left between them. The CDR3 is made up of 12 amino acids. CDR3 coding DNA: TGTGCCAGCAGGTCGAACCGACAGTTCGCTTTCTTT. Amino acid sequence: CASRSNRQFAFF.

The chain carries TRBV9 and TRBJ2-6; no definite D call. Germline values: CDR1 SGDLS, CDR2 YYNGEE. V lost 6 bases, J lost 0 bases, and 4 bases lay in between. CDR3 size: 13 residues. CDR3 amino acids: CASTRSGANVLTF. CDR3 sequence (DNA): TGTGCCAGCACCCGCTCTGGGGCCAACGTCCTGACTTTC.

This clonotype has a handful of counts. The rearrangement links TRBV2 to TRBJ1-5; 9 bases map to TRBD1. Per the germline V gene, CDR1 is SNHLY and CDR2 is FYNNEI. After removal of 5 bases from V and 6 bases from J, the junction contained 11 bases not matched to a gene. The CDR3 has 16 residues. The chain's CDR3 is CASSPGGQGWRQPQHF. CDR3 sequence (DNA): TGTGCCAGCAGTCCAGGGGGACAGGGTTGGCGTCAGCCCCAGCATTTT.

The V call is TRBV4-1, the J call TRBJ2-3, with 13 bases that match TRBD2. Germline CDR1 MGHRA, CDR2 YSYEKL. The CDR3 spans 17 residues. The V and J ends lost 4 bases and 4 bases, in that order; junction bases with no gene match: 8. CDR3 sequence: CASSRTSGSNGPDTQYF. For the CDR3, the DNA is TGCGCCAGCAGCCGGACTAGCGGGAGTAATGGCCCAGATACGCAGTATTTT.

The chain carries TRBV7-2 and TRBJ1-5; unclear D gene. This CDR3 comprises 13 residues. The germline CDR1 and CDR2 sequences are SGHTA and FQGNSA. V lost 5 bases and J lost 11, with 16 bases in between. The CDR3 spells CASSLELESAQHF. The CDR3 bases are TGTGCCAGCAGCCTGGAGTTGGAATCAGCCCAGCATTTT.

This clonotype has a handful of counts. The CDR3 DNA sequence: TGTGCCAGCAGCTCCCCAGGGATTCCTTTCTATGGCTACACCTTC. As protein: CASSSPGIPFYGYTF. This sequence joins TRBV11-2 and TRBJ1-2; TRBD1 might be the D (5 bases). Trimming removed 4 bases from V and 4 bases from J, with 16 bases in between. There are 15 residues in the CDR3. The germline V gene has CDR1 SGHAT and CDR2 FQNNGV.